This T cell receptor beta chain was observed in a study of T cells in localized non-small cell lung cancer. General study results and limits: Among the tissues sampled, uninvolved adjacent lung had the highest T cell clonality, above tumor. A median of roughly 52 of the top 100 tumor clones appeared in adjacent lung, which was paired and uninvolved. Without multi-region sequencing, intratumor heterogeneity could not be excluded.

Data came from immunoSEQ multiplex PCR; TCRdb stores just in-frame clones and leaves some out. The table records 35,000 to 40,000 clones, roughly 92% of them present only once. As to this clone: No antigen is known for it.

The CDR3 extends over 16 amino acids. Trimming removed 3 bases at V and 0 bases at J, with 14 bases between. In germline, CDR1 is MDHEN, CDR2 SYDVKM. This clonotype was sampled from a female donor of 60 years or more with stage I lung adenocarcinoma. Sample: peripheral blood, taken before any cancer treatment. J is TRBJ1-1 and V is TRBV28; D remains unclear. The CDR3 DNA reads TGTGCCAGCAGTTTCCCCCGGACGGGGATGAACACTGAAGCTTTCTTT. This sequence encodes CASSFPRTGMNTEAFF.